The rows below give T cell receptor beta chains drawn from one sample of a study of cytomegalovirus exposure and HLA in healthy donors. TCRdb keeps only in-frame clones here, not all; method: immunoSEQ multiplex PCR. This sample has tens of thousands of clones, with approximately 73% found just once. The sequencing sample was made of PBMCs. The receptor set was obtained from a man aged 50 or older in good health and CMV-seronegative. Each CDR3 is given with its conserved first and last residue. The D gene is left open where the match is weak. Clone size appears in some rows only: once, few, many, or a class for an expanded clone.

cdr3_nt: TGTGCCAGCAGCGTTGGACAGATCCAAGAGACCCAGTACTTC
cdr3_aa: CASSVGQIQETQYF
v_call: TRBV9
j_call: TRBJ2-5
d_call: -
clone_size: -

cdr3_nt: TGTGCCTGGAGTGCCCTCGGGCCTCCGGGGGCAACTAATGAAAAACTGTTTTTT
cdr3_aa: CAWSALGPPGATNEKLFF
v_call: TRBV30
j_call: TRBJ1-4
d_call: -
clone_size: -

cdr3_nt: TGCGCCAGCAGTGAGAGAACTAGCGGTCCCCAAGAGACCCAGTACTTC
cdr3_aa: CASSERTSGPQETQYF
v_call: TRBV10-1
j_call: TRBJ2-5
d_call: TRBD2
clone_size: -

cdr3_nt: TGCGCCAGCAGCTTAGTGGTCTCAGGGGCGAAGTCTAGCTCCTACAATGAGCAGTTCTTC
cdr3_aa: CASSLVVSGAKSSSYNEQFF
v_call: TRBV5-1
j_call: TRBJ2-1
d_call: -
clone_size: -

cdr3_nt: TGTGCCAGCCAGGCAGGGTGGAGCACCGGGGAGCTGTTTTTT
cdr3_aa: CASQAGWSTGELFF
v_call: TRBV2
j_call: TRBJ2-2
d_call: -
clone_size: -

cdr3_nt: TGTGCCAGCAGGGGGGGAGTGGAAAAACTGTTTTTT
cdr3_aa: CASRGGVEKLFF
v_call: TRBV27
j_call: TRBJ1-4
d_call: -
clone_size: -

cdr3_nt: TGTGCCAGCAGATTAGACAGGGTGGTCGAAAAACTGTTTTTT
cdr3_aa: CASRLDRVVEKLFF
v_call: TRBV6-1
j_call: TRBJ1-4
d_call: TRBD1
clone_size: few

cdr3_nt: TGTGCCTGGAGTGTGAGGGGCGGGGGGGCCGCGAATGAGCAGTTCTTC
cdr3_aa: CAWSVRGGGAANEQFF
v_call: TRBV30
j_call: TRBJ2-1
d_call: TRBD2
clone_size: -

cdr3_nt: TGTGCCAGTAGTATCGCAGGGGAAACACCGACGAACACCGGGGAGCTGTTTTTT
cdr3_aa: CASSIAGETPTNTGELFF
v_call: TRBV19
j_call: TRBJ2-2
d_call: -
clone_size: -

cdr3_nt: TGTGCCAGCAGCTTGTGGCTAGCGGGGGTGCAGTTCTTC
cdr3_aa: CASSLWLAGVQFF
v_call: TRBV5-6
j_call: TRBJ2-1
d_call: TRBD2
clone_size: -